These 13 T cell receptor beta chains were sequenced from one sample in a study of cytomegalovirus exposure and HLA in healthy donors. TCRdb's copy holds only in-frame clones and misses some; the assay was immunoSEQ multiplex PCR. The sample holds some 90,000 clones; about 96% are singletons and the top ten take 0.78%. Input material: PBMCs. All receptors come from a man aged 18 to 30 in good health and CMV-seronegative.

The V gene is TRBV7-8, the J gene TRBJ2-3; TRBD2 matches 10 bases. The junction had 18 bases not matched to a gene; V was cut back by 0 bases and J by 3 bases. The CDR3 sequence is 21 residues long. Germline CDR1 SGHVS, CDR2 FQNEAQ. CDR3 region: CASSLARPGRFSGRYTDTQYF. CDR3 nucleotides: TGTGCCAGCAGCTTAGCGCGGCCAGGGCGATTTAGCGGGAGGTATACAGATACGCAGTATTTT.

The rearrangement links TRBV10-3 to TRBJ1-1; 11 bases fit TRBD1. This CDR3 comprises 16 residues. Trimming at V came to 6 bases and at J to 1 base, leaving 7 bases not matched to a gene. Germline lookup yields CDR1 ENHRY and CDR2 SYGVKD. The CDR3 region has the DNA TGTGCCATCAGCCGAGGGACAGGGGGATCGAACACTGAAGCTTTCTTT. Translation gives CAISRGTGGSNTEAFF.

V and J are TRBV7-8 and TRBJ2-7; TRBD2 aligns across 15 bases. Trimming cost V 5 bases and J 5 bases; bases outside gene matches: 7. CDR3 size: 16 residues. Germline CDR1 SGHVS, CDR2 FQNEAQ. In nucleotides, the CDR3 is TGTGCCAGCAGCCCAGGACTAGCGGGAGGGCCTCACGAGCAGTACGTC. Its protein is CASSPGLAGGPHEQYV.

The J gene is TRBJ1-3, the V gene TRBV19; the D is unclear. Looked up from germline, CDR1 is LNHDA and CDR2 is SQIVND (reference sequence). CDR3 length equals 14 residues. Trimming removed 3 bases from V and 8 bases from J, with 14 bases in between. The CDR3 protein is CASSMPGYGDTIYF. The CDR3 coding sequence is TGTGCCAGTAGTATGCCCGGCTACGGGGACACCATATATTTT.

The chain has TRBV5-1 and TRBJ1-1; 7 bases fit TRBD1. Germline values: CDR1 SGHRS, CDR2 YFSETQ. The junction had 7 bases not matched to a gene; V was cut back by 4 bases and J by 4 bases. This CDR3 contains 14 residues. The CDR3 nucleotides are TGCGCCAGCAGCGTAGGGGGCGGGTTCACTGAAGCTTTCTTT. The encoded protein is CASSVGGGFTEAFF.

This clone was found once. This chain links TRBV25-1 with TRBJ1-5, with D perhaps matching TRBD1 (5 bases). Trimming removed 7 bases from V and 0 bases from J, with 13 bases in between. Germline values: CDR1 MGHDK, CDR2 SYGVNS. The CDR3 has 15 amino acids. The CDR3 DNA reads TGTGCCAGCACCAACAGGTGCTATAGCAATCAGCCCCAGCATTTT. It translates to CASTNRCYSNQPQHF.

The chain uses TRBV2 and TRBJ1-5; D gene uncertain. Germline lookup yields CDR1 SNHLY and CDR2 FYNNEI. V lost 3 bases to trimming and J lost 5 bases, with 5 bases between them. The CDR3 length is 12 residues. In DNA form, the CDR3 reads TGTGCCAGCAGTGACTTGTATCAGCCCCAGCATTTT. This codes for CASSDLYQPQHF.

The chain joins TRBV29-1 to TRBJ2-1; possible D gene TRBD2, 6 bases. This CDR3 has 13 amino acids. With 4 bases removed from V and 8 bases from J, the gap between germline ends came to 15 bases. Germline assignment: CDR1 SQVTM and CDR2 ANQGSEA. DNA for the CDR3: TGCAGCGTTGTCGTTCTAGCTAGCGATGAGCAGTTCTTC. Amino acid sequence: CSVVVLASDEQFF.

V and J are TRBV19 and TRBJ2-7, with 7 bases matching TRBD2. V was clipped by 3 bases and J by 2 bases; unmatched bases: 10. The CDR3 is 16 amino acids. Germline V lookup: CDR1 LNHDA, CDR2 SQIVND (reference sequence). DNA for the CDR3: TGTGCCAGTAGTATCGGAGACGGAGGGACTACCTACGAGCAGTACGTC. Its protein product is CASSIGDGGTTYEQYV.

This chain joins TRBV5-8 and TRBJ2-7, with 9 bases that match TRBD1. Germline values: CDR1 SGHTS, CDR2 YDEGEE. Trimming removed 6 bases from V and 3 bases from J; junction bases left unmatched: 13. The CDR3 has 16 amino acids. The CDR3 DNA sequence: TGTGCCAGCAACTTTGACGGGACAGGGTTATACTACGAGCAGTACGTC. Translation gives CASNFDGTGLYYEQYV.

CDR3 sequence (DNA): TGTGCCAGCAGTGAGACCCAGGGAGGGGGGGCTAGCAATCAGCCCCAGCATTTT. Translated, it gives CASSETQGGGASNQPQHF. The chain carries TRBV6-1 and TRBJ1-5; D possibly corresponds to TRBD1 (6 bases). Germline assignment: CDR1 MNHNS and CDR2 SASEGT. The CDR3 sequence is 18 residues long. Trimming left V 3 bases short and J 0 bases short, with 18 bases between.

The rearrangement links TRBV28 to TRBJ2-7; maybe TRBD1 (7 bases). The V end lost 7 bases, the J end lost 2 bases, and 18 bases lay between the germline ends. There are 15 residues in the CDR3. In germline, CDR1 is MDHEN, CDR2 SYDVKM. The CDR3 spells CASNLGGTAPYEQYF. CDR3 DNA: TGTGCCAGCAACCTGGGCGGGACAGCTCCCTACGAGCAGTACTTC.

CDR3 protein: CSSPRGSGDTQYF. In nucleotides, the CDR3 is TGCAGCTCTCCCCGGGGTTCGGGGGATACGCAGTATTTT. The rearrangement links TRBV29-1 to TRBJ2-3, with D maybe TRBD2 (5 bases). V lost 8 bases and J lost 6, with 18 bases in between. This CDR3 is 13 amino acids long. The germline V gene encodes CDR1 SQVTM and CDR2 ANQGSEA.